These 18 T cell receptor beta chains share one sample of origin, sequenced in a study of identical twins. TCRdb ran MiXCR on the 5' RACE reads and lists one entry per CDR3 protein. The data contain around 1.7 million distinct CDR3 sequences, about 31% of them seen just once; the ten biggest clones take up about 0.3%. Sequenced: cord blood. These receptors were collected from a newborn girl in good health.

In this sample, this clonotype turned up many times. The V call is TRBV12-3 or TRBV12-4, the J call TRBJ2-4; tentatively, D is TRBD1 (5 bases). The V gene lost 8 bases and the J gene lost 0 bases, with 8 bases spanning the gap. This CDR3 region has 13 residues. The CDR3 DNA follows: TGTGCCAGCCAAGGGGTAGCCAAAAACATTCAGTACTTC. Translation: CASQGVAKNIQYF.

V gene TRBV12-3 or TRBV12-4 combines with J gene TRBJ2-7; TRBD1 matches at 8 bases. The CDR3 extends over 17 amino acids. With V trimmed by 6 bases and J by 0 bases, 13 bases remained unmatched. CDR3 DNA sequence: TGTGCCAGCAGCCCTCTTGCCACAGGGGGAAGCTCCTACGAGCAGTACTTC. It is translated as CASSPLATGGSSYEQYF.

The rearrangement links TRBV7-9 to TRBJ2-1; maybe TRBD2 (5 bases). The germline CDR1 and CDR2 sequences are SEHNR and FQNEAQ (reference sequence). The V and J ends lost 0 bases and 6 bases respectively, with 12 bases between them. The CDR3 loop spans 15 amino acids. CDR3 sequence reads: CASSLAQRKGNEQFF. In nucleotides, the CDR3 is TGTGCCAGCAGCTTAGCCCAGCGGAAGGGCAATGAGCAGTTCTTC.

The chain has TRBV28 and TRBJ1-5, with no clear D. CDR1 and CDR2 (germline): MDHEN, SYDVKM. The CDR3 loop spans 14 amino acids. The CDR3 region is CSCVEGMVNQPQHF. The CDR3 region has the DNA TGTTCGTGCGTTGAAGGTATGGTCAATCAGCCCCAGCATTTT.

This clonotype was observed many times. The gene calls are TRBV20-1 and TRBJ1-2, with D hard to call. The length of the CDR3 is 11 residues. Germline lookup yields CDR1 DFQATT and CDR2 SNEGSKA (reference sequence). V lost 4 bases and J lost 0, with 3 bases in between. The CDR3, as DNA: TGCAGTGCTACAGCTAACTATGGCTACACCTTC. Translated: CSATANYGYTF.

This chain joins TRBV10-3 and TRBJ1-5; D gene ambiguous. The CDR3 has 14 amino acids. Germline CDR1 and CDR2: ENHRY and SYGVKD. The DNA of the CDR3 is TGTTTCACGTCCGGCTCATATAGCAATCAGCCCCAGCATTTT. As protein: CFTSGSYSNQPQHF.

In its sample, this clonotype was seen a few times. This chain uses TRBV29-1 with TRBJ2-3; D is undetermined. The V and J ends lost 4 bases and 4 bases respectively, with 9 bases between them. CDR3 length equals 12 residues. Per germline, CDR1 SQVTM and CDR2 ANQGSEA. DNA for the CDR3: TGCAGCGTTGGAGGTGAGGCAGATACGCAGTATTTT. It translates to CSVGGEADTQYF.

The chain couples TRBV28 to TRBJ2-7, with TRBD1 identical over 10 bases. The germline V gene encodes CDR1 MDHEN and CDR2 SYDVKM. This CDR3 is built from 21 residues. V was pared by 0 bases and J by 0 bases, with 17 bases of the junction left unmatched. This CDR3 reads CASSLCFPDRGRLLCSYEQYF. The CDR3, as DNA: TGTGCCAGCAGTTTATGTTTCCCCGACAGGGGGCGCCTCCTTTGCTCCTACGAGCAGTACTTC.

The chain uses TRBV3-1 and TRBJ1-1; D unclear. Germline values: CDR1 LGHDT, CDR2 YNNKEL (reference sequence). This CDR3 region has 16 residues. V lost 0 bases and J lost 5, with 16 bases in between. CDR3 in amino acids: CASSQDLIRGGTEAFF. The CDR3 DNA follows: TGTGCCAGCAGCCAAGATCTTATACGGGGTGGGACTGAAGCTTTCTTT. Combining the CDR3 with reference TRBV3-1 and TRBJ1-1 gives the whole variable domain DTAVSQTPKYLVTQMGNDKSIKCEQNLGHDTMYWYKQDSKKFLKIMFSYNNKELIINETVPNRFSPKSPDKAHLNLHINSLELGDSAVYFCASSQDLIRGGTEAFFGQGTRLTVV.

The chain is built from TRBV2 and TRBJ2-1, with TRBD2 matching 7 bases. V shed 11 bases, J shed 4 bases, and the junction held 5 bases outside the gene matches. The length of the CDR3 is 12 residues. Germline-derived CDR1 and CDR2 are SNHLY and FYNNEI. The DNA for the CDR3 is TGTGCCGGAGGACTAGAGTACAATGAGCAGTTCTTC. Translating it yields CAGGLEYNEQFF.

This clonotype showed up just a few times. This chain connects TRBV5-5 to TRBJ2-7; D is ambiguous. Germline CDR1 is SGHKS and CDR2 is YYEKEE (reference sequence). This CDR3 is built from 15 residues. V dropped 3 bases and J dropped 0 bases, with 13 bases sitting between them. The CDR3 reads CASSYDPVGSYEQYF. Here the CDR3 DNA reads TGTGCCAGCAGCTACGACCCAGTGGGCTCCTACGAGCAGTACTTC.

This clonotype was counted between two and nine times. The chain is built from TRBV2 and TRBJ2-5, with TRBD1 as a possible D gene (6 bases). V was clipped by 3 bases and J by 5 bases, with 16 bases between them. CDR1 is SNHLY and CDR2 is FYNNEI in the germline V gene. The CDR3 spans 15 residues. The CDR3 reads CASSDPGQLIETQYF. In DNA, the CDR3 is TGTGCCAGCAGTGACCCCGGACAGCTCATCGAGACCCAGTACTTC.

This clonotype showed up just once. This chain joins TRBV27 and TRBJ1-3; D is ambiguous. This CDR3 comprises 15 residues. Per the germline V gene, CDR1 is MNHEY and CDR2 is SMNVEV (reference sequence). The ends were cut back, 5 bases at V and 3 bases at J, with 14 bases in the middle. In DNA form, the CDR3 reads TGTGCCAGCAGTGTCGACAACCGGAATGGAAACACCATATATTTT. Encoded protein: CASSVDNRNGNTIYF.

This clonotype was seen only a few times. A read error may account for a junction end that differs from germline. V is TRBV5-1 and J is TRBJ2-7; 10 bases align to TRBD1. Per the germline V gene, CDR1 is SGHRS and CDR2 is YFSETQ. The length of the CDR3 is 20 residues. CDR3 sequence (DNA): TGCGCCCGCAGCTTGCAAAAGACAGGGGGCCTTTATGGCCTTTCCTACGAGCAGTACTTC. Translation: CARSLQKTGGLYGLSYEQYF.

The chain employs TRBV20-1 and TRBJ2-1; D is perhaps TRBD1 or TRBD2 (5 bases each). From germline, CDR1 is DFQATT and CDR2 SNEGSKA (reference sequence). The CDR3 sequence is 14 residues long. Trimming stripped 0 bases from V and 8 bases from J, with 14 bases between. The CDR3 sequence is CSARDGTHAHEQFF. The CDR3 DNA reads TGCAGTGCTAGAGATGGGACCCACGCACATGAGCAGTTCTTC.

This chain uses TRBV20-1 with TRBJ2-7; D perhaps matches TRBD2 (6 bases). V dropped 3 bases and J dropped 7 bases, with 22 bases sitting between them. The CDR3 length is 15 residues. Germline CDR1 and CDR2: DFQATT and SNEGSKA (reference sequence). CDR3 sequence: CSASEGAAGLNEQYF. The CDR3 coding sequence is TGCAGTGCTAGTGAGGGCGCGGCGGGACTCAATGAGCAGTACTTC.

This rearrangement joins TRBV27 to TRBJ2-7; weak D call: TRBD2 (5 bases). Germline V gene data show CDR1 as MNHEY and CDR2 as SMNVEV (reference sequence). Deletions cut 4 bases from V and 2 bases from J, with 18 bases between. The CDR3 is made up of 16 amino acids. The CDR3 DNA is TGTGCCAGCAGTTCCGTCGGGGAATTTGATACCTACGAGCAGTACTTC. This gives the protein CASSSVGEFDTYEQYF.

This clonotype was counted a single time. This chain connects TRBV5-6 to TRBJ2-1, with a weak D call TRBD2 (6 bases). The end of the DNA aligns better with TRBJ2-7, so the J call may be wrong. The CDR3 extends over 17 amino acids. Germline V gene data show CDR1 as SGHDT and CDR2 as YYEEEE. The CDR3 reads CASSSCKPGLRYNEQYF. The CDR3 DNA follows: TGTGCCAGCAGCTCATGTAAACCGGGACTTCGTTACAATGAGCAGTACTTC.